This T cell receptor (beta chain) was documented in a study of blood T cell repertoires in COVID-19. The CDR3 consists of 17 residues. The V gene's germline CDR1 is MNHNS and CDR2 SASEGT. Germline trimming cut 0 bases from V and 9 bases from J; bases unmatched to any gene: 9. Clones were sequenced by immunoSEQ multiplex PCR, and TCRdb holds only the in-frame ones, with some missing. The sample contains about 300,000 clones, roughly 91% of which appear only once. The V gene is TRBV6-1, the J gene TRBJ2-5; the match to TRBD2 covers 14 bases. The sequence was obtained from a woman in her 30s with COVID-19, enrolled during active disease. What was sequenced was peripheral blood. The chain's CDR3 is CASSEARNSGLAGAQYF. In DNA, the CDR3 is TGTGCCAGCAGTGAAGCGCGAAATTCGGGACTAGCGGGGGCCCAGTACTTC.